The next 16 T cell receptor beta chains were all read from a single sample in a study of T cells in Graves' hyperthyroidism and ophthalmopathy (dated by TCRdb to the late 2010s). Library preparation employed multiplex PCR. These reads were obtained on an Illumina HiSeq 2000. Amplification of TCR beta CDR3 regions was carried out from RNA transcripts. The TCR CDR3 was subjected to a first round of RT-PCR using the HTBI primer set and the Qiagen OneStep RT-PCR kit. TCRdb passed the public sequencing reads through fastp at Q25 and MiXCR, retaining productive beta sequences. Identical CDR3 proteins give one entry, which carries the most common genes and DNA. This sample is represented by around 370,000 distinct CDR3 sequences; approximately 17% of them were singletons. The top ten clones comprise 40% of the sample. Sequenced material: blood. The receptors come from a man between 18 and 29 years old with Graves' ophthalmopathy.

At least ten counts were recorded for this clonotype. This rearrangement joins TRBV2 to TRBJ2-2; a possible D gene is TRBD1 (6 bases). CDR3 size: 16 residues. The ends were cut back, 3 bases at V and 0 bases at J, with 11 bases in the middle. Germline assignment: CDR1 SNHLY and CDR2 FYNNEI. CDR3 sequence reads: CASSDHRDANTGELFF. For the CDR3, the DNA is TGTGCCAGCAGTGATCACAGGGACGCGAACACCGGGGAGCTGTTTTTT. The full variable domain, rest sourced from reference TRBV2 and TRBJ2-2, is EPEVTQTPSHQVTQMGQEVILRCVPISNHLYFYWYRQILGQKVEFLVSFYNNEISEKSEIFDDQFSVERPDGSNFTLKIRSTKLEDSAMYFCASSDHRDANTGELFFGEGSRLTVL.

The CDR3 here is CASSVGSNYGYTF. The DNA for the CDR3 is TGTGCCAGCAGCGTCGGCAGCAACTATGGCTACACCTTC. The V and J genes are TRBV9 and TRBJ1-2; D ambiguous. The CDR3 spans 13 residues. Per the germline V gene, CDR1 is SGDLS and CDR2 is YYNGEE. V gave up 2 bases and J gave up 2 bases, with 7 bases separating them.

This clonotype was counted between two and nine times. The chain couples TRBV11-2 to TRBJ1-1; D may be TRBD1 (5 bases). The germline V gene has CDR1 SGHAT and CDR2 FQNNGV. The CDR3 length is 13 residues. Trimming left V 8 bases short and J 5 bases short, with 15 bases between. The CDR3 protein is CASLWGEGTEAFF. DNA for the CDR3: TGTGCCAGCCTCTGGGGGGAAGGAACTGAAGCTTTCTTT.

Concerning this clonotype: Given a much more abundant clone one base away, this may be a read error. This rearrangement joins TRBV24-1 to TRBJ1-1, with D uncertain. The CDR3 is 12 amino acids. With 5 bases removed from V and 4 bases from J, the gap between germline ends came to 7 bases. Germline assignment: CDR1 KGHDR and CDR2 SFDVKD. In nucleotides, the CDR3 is TGTGCCACCAGTGGGCAGAGCACTGAAGCTTTCTTT. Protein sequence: CATSGQSTEAFF.

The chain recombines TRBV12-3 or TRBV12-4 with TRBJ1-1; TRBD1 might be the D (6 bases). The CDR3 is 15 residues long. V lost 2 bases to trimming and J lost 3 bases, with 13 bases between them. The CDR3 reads CASSLITGWDTEAFF. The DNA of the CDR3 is TGTGCCAGCAGTTTAATTACAGGGTGGGACACTGAAGCTTTCTTT.

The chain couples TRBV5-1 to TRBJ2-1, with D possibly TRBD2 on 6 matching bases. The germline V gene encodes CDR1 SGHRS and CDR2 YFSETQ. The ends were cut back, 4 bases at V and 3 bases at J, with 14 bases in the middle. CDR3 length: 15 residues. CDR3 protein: CASSGGIRGYNEQFF. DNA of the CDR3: TGCGCCAGCAGCGGGGGGATCCGGGGCTACAATGAGCAGTTCTTC.

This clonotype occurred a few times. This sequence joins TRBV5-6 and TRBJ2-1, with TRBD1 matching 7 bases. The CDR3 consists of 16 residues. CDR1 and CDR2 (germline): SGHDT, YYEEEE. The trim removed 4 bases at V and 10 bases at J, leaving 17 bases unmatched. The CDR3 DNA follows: TGTGCCAGCAGCCCAACTCTACAGACAGGGAGAAGGGAGCAGTTCTTC. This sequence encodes CASSPTLQTGRREQFF.

CDR3 in amino acids: CASRFRRNTMEEQYF. CDR3 coding DNA: TGTGCCAGTAGGTTCCGGCGGAACACGATGGAGGAGCAGTACTTC. The chain has TRBV19 and TRBJ2-7; D uncertain. CDR1 and CDR2 from the germline V gene are LNHDA and SQIVND (reference sequence). V shed 6 bases and J shed 7 bases, with 22 bases lying between them. The CDR3 sequence is 15 residues long.

CDR3 amino acids: CASSDPREGNSPLHF. In nucleotides, the CDR3 is TGTGCCAGCAGTGATCCCAGGGAAGGGAATTCACCCCTCCACTTT. The V gene is TRBV2, the J gene TRBJ1-6; D possibly corresponds to TRBD1 (5 bases). From germline, CDR1 is SNHLY and CDR2 FYNNEI. The CDR3 has 15 residues. V was clipped by 3 bases and J by 7 bases, with 13 bases between them.

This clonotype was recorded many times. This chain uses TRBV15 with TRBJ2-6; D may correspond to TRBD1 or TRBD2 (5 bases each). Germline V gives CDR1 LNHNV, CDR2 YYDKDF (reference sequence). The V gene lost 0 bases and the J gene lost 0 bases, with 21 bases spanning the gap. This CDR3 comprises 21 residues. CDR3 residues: CATSRDLVAGTHLSGANVLTF. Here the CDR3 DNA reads TGTGCCACCAGCAGAGATCTTGTCGCCGGGACCCACCTCTCTGGGGCCAACGTCCTGACTTTC.

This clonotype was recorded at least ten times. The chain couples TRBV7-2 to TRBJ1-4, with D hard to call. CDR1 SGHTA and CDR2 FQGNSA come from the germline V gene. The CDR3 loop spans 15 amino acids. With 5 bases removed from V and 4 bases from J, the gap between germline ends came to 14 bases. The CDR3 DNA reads TGTGCCAGCAGCCCCCGCGGGGTTCTTAATGAAAAACTGTTTTTT. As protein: CASSPRGVLNEKLFF.

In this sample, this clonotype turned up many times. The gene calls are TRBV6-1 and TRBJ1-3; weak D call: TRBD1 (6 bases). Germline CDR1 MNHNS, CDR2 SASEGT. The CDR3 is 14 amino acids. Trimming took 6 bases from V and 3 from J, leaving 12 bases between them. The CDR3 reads CASRTRGVGNTIYF. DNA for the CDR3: TGTGCCAGCAGGACCAGGGGAGTTGGAAACACCATATATTTT.

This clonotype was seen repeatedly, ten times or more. The CDR3 sequence is CASSYPGGGSHGYTF. For the CDR3, the DNA is TGTGCCAGCAGCTACCCCGGGGGGGGGTCCCATGGCTACACCTTC. The gene calls are TRBV12-3 or TRBV12-4 and TRBJ1-2, with D tentatively TRBD1 (5 bases). Trimming removed 6 bases from V and 6 bases from J, with 20 bases in between. The CDR3 contains 15 residues.

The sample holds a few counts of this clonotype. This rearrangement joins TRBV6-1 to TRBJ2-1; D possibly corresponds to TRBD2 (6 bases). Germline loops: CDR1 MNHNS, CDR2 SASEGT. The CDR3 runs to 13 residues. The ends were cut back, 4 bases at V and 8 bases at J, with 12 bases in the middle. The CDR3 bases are TGTGCCAGCAGTGCCGCAACTAGCTATGAGCAGTTCTTC. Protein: CASSAATSYEQFF.

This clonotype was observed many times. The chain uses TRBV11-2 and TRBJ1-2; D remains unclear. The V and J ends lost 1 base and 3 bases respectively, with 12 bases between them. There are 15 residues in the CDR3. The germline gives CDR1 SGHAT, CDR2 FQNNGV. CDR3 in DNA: TGTGCCAGCAGCTTAGCTGGGATGCGTGACTATGGCTACACCTTC. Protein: CASSLAGMRDYGYTF.

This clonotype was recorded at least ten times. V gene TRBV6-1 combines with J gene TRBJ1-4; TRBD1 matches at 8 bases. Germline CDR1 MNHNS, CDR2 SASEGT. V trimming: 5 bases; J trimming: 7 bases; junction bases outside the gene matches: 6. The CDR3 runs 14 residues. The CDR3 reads CASSNRQGSEKLFF. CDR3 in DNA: TGTGCCAGCAGTAATCGACAGGGGAGTGAAAAACTGTTTTTT.